These 4 T cell receptor beta chains came from one sample sequenced in a study of OX40 agonist ivuxolimab in advanced cancers. The data were produced by immunoSEQ multiplex PCR, yet TCRdb's version contains in-frame clones alone and is incomplete. The table lists about 64,000 clones, 84% of them singletons. The material sequenced was CD4+ or CD8+ T cells sorted from blood, taken in a trial of the OX40 agonist ivuxolimab. These receptors were obtained from an adult with an advanced solid tumor such as melanoma, head and neck, liver or kidney cancer.

The CDR3 DNA follows: TGTGCCAGCAGTGGGAGGGCCTCTGGGGCCAACGTCCTGACTTTC. Amino acid sequence: CASSGRASGANVLTF. The chain recombines TRBV6-1 with TRBJ2-6, with D maybe TRBD2 (6 bases). Germline loops: CDR1 MNHNS, CDR2 SASEGT. Trimming shortened V by 4 bases and J by 0 bases, and 7 bases separated the two germline ends. The length of the CDR3 is 15 residues.

This clone has a single count. The J gene is TRBJ1-5, the V gene TRBV29-1, with a possible D match to TRBD1 (6 bases). CDR3 size: 13 residues. Germline V CDR1 and CDR2: SQVTM, ANQGSEA. V gave up 4 bases and J gave up 3 bases, with 10 bases separating them. The DNA of the CDR3 is TGCAGCGTTGCACAGGGAAACAATCAGCCCCAGCATTTT. This gives the protein CSVAQGNNQPQHF. Drawing the rest from reference TRBV29-1 and TRBJ1-5, the complete variable domain is SAVISQKPSRDICQRGTSLTIQCQVDSQVTMMFWYRQQPGQSLTLIATANQGSEATYESGFVIDKFPISRPNLTFSTLTVSNMSPEDSSIYLCSVAQGNNQPQHFGDGTRLSIL.

This chain joins TRBV7-2 and TRBJ2-1, with TRBD1 identical over 9 bases. J gave up 3 bases and V 5 bases, and 8 bases lay outside the gene matches. The CDR3 loop spans 16 amino acids. From germline, CDR1 is SGHTA and CDR2 FQGNSA. CDR3 residues: CASSRGGTGYYNEQFF. CDR3 DNA sequence: TGTGCCAGCAGCAGAGGAGGGACAGGGTACTACAATGAGCAGTTCTTC.

The chain is built from TRBV4-2 and TRBJ1-2; no definite D call. The V end lost 0 bases, the J end lost 2 bases, and 19 bases lay between the germline ends. The germline V gene has CDR1 LGHNA and CDR2 YNFKEQ. The CDR3 is 18 residues long. CDR3 coding DNA: TGTGCCAGCAGCCAAGATTTTTCAGGCCCGAAAGGGAACTATGGCTACACCTTC. It yields the protein CASSQDFSGPKGNYGYTF.